One and the same sample provided the 6 T cell receptor beta chains below, sequenced in a study of T cells in Graves' hyperthyroidism and ophthalmopathy. Amplification of TCR beta CDR3 regions used RNA as the template. An initial round of RT-PCR targeting the TCR CDR3 relied on the HTBI primer set. In TCRdb, the multiplex PCR reads were re-called with MiXCR into one record per CDR3 protein. The sample lists around 530,000 distinct CDR3 sequences, over 15% occurring once. The sample taken for sequencing was blood. Every receptor here comes from a woman between 18 and 29 years old with Graves' ophthalmopathy.

The chain is built from TRBV6-1 and TRBJ1-6; 11 bases are a match to TRBD1. J gave up 4 bases and V 3 bases, and 8 bases lay outside the gene matches. The germline gives CDR1 MNHNS, CDR2 SASEGT. The CDR3 has 18 amino acids. The CDR3 DNA reads TGTGCCAGCAGTGACGTCCGGGGACAGGGGGAGTATAATTCACCCCTCCACTTT. It yields the protein CASSDVRGQGEYNSPLHF.

This clonotype has a count of ten or more. The chain joins TRBV7-2 to TRBJ2-1; D is possibly TRBD2 (6 bases). Trimming pared 1 base from V and 0 bases from J, leaving 10 bases between. Per the germline V gene, CDR1 is SGHTA and CDR2 is FQGNSA. The CDR3 runs to 16 residues. The CDR3 region is CASSLEGGTSYNEQFF. CDR3 nucleotide sequence: TGTGCCAGCAGCTTAGAGGGAGGCACCTCCTACAATGAGCAGTTCTTC.

This clonotype came up many times. V gene TRBV4-3 combines with J gene TRBJ1-1; D call uncertain. The V gene lost 0 bases and the J gene lost 1 base, with 9 bases spanning the gap. The germline V gene has CDR1 LGHNA and CDR2 YSLEER. The CDR3 extends over 15 amino acids. The CDR3 loop reads CASSQESLRNTEAFF. The CDR3 coding sequence is TGCGCCAGCAGCCAAGAGTCCCTAAGGAACACTGAAGCTTTCTTT.

V and J are TRBV30 and TRBJ1-5; 11 bases align to TRBD1. V dropped 4 bases and J dropped 6; count of bases not matched to a gene: 8. From germline, CDR1 is GTSNPN and CDR2 SVGIG (reference sequence). This CDR3 spans 15 amino acids. CDR3 region: CAWITGTGGGQPQHF. Here the CDR3 DNA reads TGTGCCTGGATTACCGGGACAGGGGGAGGTCAGCCCCAGCATTTT.

This clonotype showed up many times. The rearrangement uses TRBV6-2 or TRBV6-3 and TRBJ2-7, with D possibly being TRBD2 (5 bases). Trimming removed 4 bases at V and 4 bases at J, with 8 bases between. The CDR3 has 12 residues. CDR1 is MNHEY, CDR2 SVGEGT, per germline. This CDR3 reads CASSWRLYEQYF. Written as DNA, the CDR3 is TGTGCCAGCAGTTGGAGGCTTTACGAGCAGTACTTC.

V gene TRBV19 combines with J gene TRBJ2-6, with D possibly being TRBD2 (6 bases). There are 16 residues in the CDR3. Trimming removed 4 bases from V and 0 bases from J, with 10 bases in between. Per the germline V gene, CDR1 is LNHDA and CDR2 is SQIVND (reference sequence). This CDR3 reads CASSRGLTSGANVLTF. Written as DNA, the CDR3 is TGTGCCAGTAGTAGGGGACTGACCTCTGGGGCCAACGTCCTGACTTTC.